This T cell receptor (beta chain) was identified in a study of T cell responses to AZD1222 COVID-19 vaccine. This clone was detected a few times. No antigen is known for it. The repertoire was sequenced with immunoSEQ multiplex PCR; TCRdb's copy has only in-frame clones and lacks some. The table has around 92,000 clones, 65% to 90% seen once. Study findings and constraints: After two AZD1222 doses, spike-specific TCR breadth and depth rose versus day 0. It was only after the peak T cell response that any repertoires were sampled. It was only a handful of AZD1222 recipients who were seropositive at baseline.

The sample in question was peripheral blood, obtained on day 0 of AZD1222 vaccination. This clonotype was sampled from an adult in good health.

CDR3 sequence reads: CASSFEGVDGYTF. The DNA of the CDR3 is TGTGCCAGCAGCTTCGAAGGGGTGGATGGCTACACCTTC. The chain has TRBV5-4 and TRBJ1-2, with a weak D call TRBD1 (5 bases). The CDR3 runs 13 residues. V lost 2 bases and J 6 bases, leaving 11 bases between the germline ends. The germline V gene encodes CDR1 SGHNT and CDR2 YYREEE (reference sequence). The full variable domain, completed using reference TRBV5-4 and TRBJ1-2, is ETGVTQSPTHLIKTRGQQVTLRCSSQSGHNTVSWYQQALGQGPQFIFQYYREEENGRGNFPPRFSGLQFPNYSSELNVNALELDDSALYLCASSFEGVDGYTFGSGTRLTVV.